This TCR beta chain originates from a study of CD8+CD57+ T cells in acquired aplastic anemia. Patients sequenced had flow cytometry evidence of CD8+CD57+ cell expansion. There were no patients without severe acquired aplastic anemia. Genomic DNA provided the template from which TCR beta VDJ and CDR3 profiles were obtained. MiXCR, run by TCRdb on the reads, gives a single entry per CDR3 protein. This sample has about 250,000 distinct CDR3 sequences; 40% to 50% occur once, and the top ten carry 6.5% to 10%. This CDR3 has 16 amino acids. Germline V gene data show CDR1 as MGHRA and CDR2 as YSYEKL. Trimming took 2 bases from V and 6 from J, leaving 17 bases between them. This clonotype has at least ten counts. Its antigen remains unknown. General observations from the study: CD8+ Simpson's diversity showed no significant patient-control difference.

The sequence derives from a human donor with aplastic anemia. The chain employs TRBV4-1 and TRBJ1-5; weak D call: TRBD1 (5 bases). Sequenced sample: sorted CD4+, CD8+, or CD8+CD57+ T cells (not recorded which) from PBMCs. The CDR3 DNA is TGCGCCAGCAGCCAACATGGGTCCAGGGAAGGTCAGCCCCAGCATTTT. This encodes CASSQHGSREGQPQHF.